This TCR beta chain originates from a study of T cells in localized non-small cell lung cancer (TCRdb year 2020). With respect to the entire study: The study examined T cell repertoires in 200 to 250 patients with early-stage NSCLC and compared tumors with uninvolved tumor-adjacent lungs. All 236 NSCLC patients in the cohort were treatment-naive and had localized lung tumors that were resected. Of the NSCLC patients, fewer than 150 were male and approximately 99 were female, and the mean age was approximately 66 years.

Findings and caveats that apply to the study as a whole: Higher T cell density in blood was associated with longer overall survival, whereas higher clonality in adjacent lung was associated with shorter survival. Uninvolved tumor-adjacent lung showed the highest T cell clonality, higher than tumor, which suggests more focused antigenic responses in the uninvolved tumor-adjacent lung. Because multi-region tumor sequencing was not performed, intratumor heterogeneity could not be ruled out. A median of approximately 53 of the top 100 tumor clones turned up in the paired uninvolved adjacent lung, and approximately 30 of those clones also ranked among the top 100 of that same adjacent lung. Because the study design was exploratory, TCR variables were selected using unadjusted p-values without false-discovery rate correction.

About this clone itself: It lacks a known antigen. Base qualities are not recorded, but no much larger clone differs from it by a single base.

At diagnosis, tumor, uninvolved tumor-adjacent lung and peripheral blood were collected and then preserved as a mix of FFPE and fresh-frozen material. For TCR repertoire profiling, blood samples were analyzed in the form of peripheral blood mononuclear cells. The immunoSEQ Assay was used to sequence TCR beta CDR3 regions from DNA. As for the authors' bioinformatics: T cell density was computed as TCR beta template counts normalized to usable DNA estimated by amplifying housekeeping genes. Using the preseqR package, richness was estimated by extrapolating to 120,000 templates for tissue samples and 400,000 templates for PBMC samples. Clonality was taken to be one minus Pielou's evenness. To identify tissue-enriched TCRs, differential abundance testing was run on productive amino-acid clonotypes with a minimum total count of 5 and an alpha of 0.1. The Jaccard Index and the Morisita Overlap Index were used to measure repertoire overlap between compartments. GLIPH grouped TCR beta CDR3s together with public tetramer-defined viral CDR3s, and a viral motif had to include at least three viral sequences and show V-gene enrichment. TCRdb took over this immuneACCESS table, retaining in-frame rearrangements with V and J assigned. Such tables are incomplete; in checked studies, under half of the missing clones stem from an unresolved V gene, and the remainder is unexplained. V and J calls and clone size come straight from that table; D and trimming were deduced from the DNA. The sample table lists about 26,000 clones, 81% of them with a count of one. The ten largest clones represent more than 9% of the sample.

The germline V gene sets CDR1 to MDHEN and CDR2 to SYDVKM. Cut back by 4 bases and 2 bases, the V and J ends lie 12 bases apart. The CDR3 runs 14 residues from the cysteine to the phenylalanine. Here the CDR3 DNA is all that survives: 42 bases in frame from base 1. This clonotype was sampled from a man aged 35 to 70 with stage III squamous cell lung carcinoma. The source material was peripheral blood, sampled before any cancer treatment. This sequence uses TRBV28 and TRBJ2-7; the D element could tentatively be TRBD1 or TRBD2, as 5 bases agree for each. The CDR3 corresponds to CASSSPGPTYEQYF. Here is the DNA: TGTGCCAGCAGTTCCCCGGGGCCTACCTACGAGCAGTACTTC.